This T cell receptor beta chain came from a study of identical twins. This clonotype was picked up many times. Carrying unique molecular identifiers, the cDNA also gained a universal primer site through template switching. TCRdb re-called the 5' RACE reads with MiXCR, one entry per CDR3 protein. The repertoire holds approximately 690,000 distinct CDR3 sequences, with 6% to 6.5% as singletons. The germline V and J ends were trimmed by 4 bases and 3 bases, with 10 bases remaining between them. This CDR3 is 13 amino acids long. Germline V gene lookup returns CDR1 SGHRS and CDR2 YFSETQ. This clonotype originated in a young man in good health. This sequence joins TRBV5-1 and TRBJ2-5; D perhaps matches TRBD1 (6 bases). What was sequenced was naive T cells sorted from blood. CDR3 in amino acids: CASSTGQKETQYF. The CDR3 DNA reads TGCGCCAGCAGCACCGGACAGAAAGAGACCCAGTACTTC.